These 6 T cell receptor beta chains were sequenced from one sample in a study of T cells after yellow fever vaccination. TCRdb independently ran MiXCR on the 5' RACE reads; one entry per CDR3 protein. The sample consists of under 500,000 distinct CDR3 sequences, 18% of them appearing once. Sequencing was performed on PBMCs, taken before the yellow fever booster vaccination. The receptors here all came from a man younger than 35 who received the YFV17D yellow fever vaccine.

There are a few counts of this clonotype. The CDR3, as DNA: TGTGCCATCAGTGCCGGGGACAGGGGGTGGCAGACCCAGTACTTC. As protein: CAISAGDRGWQTQYF. This chain links TRBV10-3 with TRBJ2-5, with 11 bases aligning to TRBD1. This CDR3 spans 15 amino acids. Per germline, CDR1 ENHRY and CDR2 SYGVKD. V lost 4 bases and J lost 6; bases outside the gene matches: 7.

This clonotype was seen more than once but under ten times. The genes are TRBV5-1 and TRBJ2-7, with D perhaps being TRBD1 or TRBD2 (5 bases each). V shed 4 bases and J shed 4 bases, with 21 bases lying between them. The length of the CDR3 is 16 residues. Germline CDR1 reads SGHRS; CDR2 reads YFSETQ. This chain's CDR3 is CASSLPRLGVRYEQYF. The CDR3 nucleotides read TGCGCCAGCAGCCTGCCCCGGTTGGGGGTGAGGTACGAGCAGTACTTC.

This clonotype has more than one count but fewer than ten. J is TRBJ2-1 and V is TRBV18; 13 bases line up with TRBD2. Germline V CDR1 and CDR2: KGHSH, LQKENI. After removal of 3 bases from V and 8 bases from J, the junction contained 13 bases not matched to a gene. The CDR3 extends over 18 amino acids. The CDR3 DNA sequence: TGTGCCAGCTCACCTCCGGGACTAGCGGGGCTCAGACTGCATGAGCAGTTCTTC. As protein: CASSPPGLAGLRLHEQFF.

V and J are TRBV7-9 and TRBJ1-6, with a possible D match to TRBD1 (5 bases). Germline CDR1 reads SEHNR; CDR2 reads FQNEAQ (reference sequence). V was shortened by 6 bases and J by 2 bases, with 8 bases between the two germline ends. CDR3 size: 14 residues. The CDR3 DNA sequence: TGTGCCAGCAGTGGGGGTACCTATAATTCACCCCTCCACTTT. This codes for CASSGGTYNSPLHF.

The CDR3 here is CASSLGRAGGNEQFF. The CDR3 nucleotides are TGTGCCAGCAGCTTAGGCCGGGCCGGGGGCAATGAGCAGTTCTTC. The chain links TRBV7-3 to TRBJ2-1; D may be TRBD2 (6 bases). V lost 2 bases and J lost 6, with 14 bases in between. The CDR3 has 15 residues. Germline loops: CDR1 SGHTA, CDR2 FQGTGA.

This clonotype was seen ten or more times. The chain joins TRBV12-3 or TRBV12-4 to TRBJ2-5; tentative D call: TRBD2 (5 bases). The V end was cut by 5 bases, the J end by 3 bases, with 13 bases between. The CDR3 is 14 residues long. The CDR3 bases are TGTGCCAGCAGTCTCCGGACTTCCGAAGAGACCCAGTACTTC. Residues: CASSLRTSEETQYF.